What follows are 23 T cell receptor beta chains derived from one specimen sequenced in a study of PD-L1 blockade in urothelial cancer (dated by TCRdb to about 2017). Library prep was done by the immunoSEQ multiplex PCR assay. What TCRdb holds here is the immuneACCESS table cut down to in-frame rearrangements. Part of the clones is not present; checked against another copy, under half of the missing clones reflect an unresolved V gene, and the others are unexplained. Recorded for this sample are about 74,000 clones; 90% of them occurred a single time. The ten largest clones take up more than 3.5% of the sample. The sample's time point label is to be understood as: pretreatment peripheral blood. The sequences come from PBMCs, collected around atezolizumab (anti-PD-L1) treatment. The receptors derive from a man in his 70s with urothelial cancer.

The chain carries TRBV19 and TRBJ2-1, with a tentative D call TRBD1 (6 bases). The V and J ends lost 6 bases and 1 base respectively, with 13 bases between them. Looked up from germline, CDR1 is LNHDA and CDR2 is SQIVND (reference sequence). The CDR3 runs to 15 residues. The CDR3 spells CASSQGQISYNEQFF. The CDR3 DNA reads as TGTGCCAGTAGCCAAGGACAGATATCCTACAATGAGCAGTTCTTC.

V and J are TRBV7-9 and TRBJ1-2, with 9 bases identical to TRBD1. V lost 1 base, J lost 4 bases, and 7 bases stayed unmatched. The CDR3 extends over 16 amino acids. Germline CDR1 reads SEHNR; CDR2 reads FQNEAQ (reference sequence). The CDR3 loop is CASSLDLGQGAYGYTF. The CDR3 DNA follows: TGTGCCAGCAGCTTAGATTTGGGACAGGGAGCCTATGGCTACACCTTC.

The chain employs TRBV7-9 and TRBJ1-2; 7 bases map to TRBD1. Germline CDR1 reads SEHNR; CDR2 reads FQNEAQ (reference sequence). The junction had 9 bases not matched to a gene; V was cut back by 0 bases and J by 5 bases. CDR3 size: 16 residues. DNA for the CDR3: TGTGCCAGCAGCTTAGCGAGAGACAGGGTTTGGTATGGCTACACCTTC. It yields the protein CASSLARDRVWYGYTF.

This chain connects TRBV9 to TRBJ1-3; 7 bases map to TRBD1. CDR1 SGDLS and CDR2 YYNGEE come from the germline V gene. The CDR3 has 12 amino acids. The V gene end was trimmed by 5 bases and the J gene end by 4 bases; junction bases not matched to a gene: 0. In DNA form, the CDR3 reads TGTGCCAGCAGAGGGGGCGGAAACACCATATATTTT. Amino acid sequence: CASRGGGNTIYF.

The J gene is TRBJ2-7, the V gene TRBV23-1; no clear D. TRBV23-1 is an ORF; its function is uncertain. V lost 10 bases, J lost 1 base, and 2 bases lay in between. The CDR3 loop spans 9 amino acids. The CDR3 region is CATSYEQYF. The CDR3 bases are TGCGCCACATCCTACGAGCAGTACTTC.

This CDR3 is CASSLVSGEQYF. In nucleotides, the CDR3 is TGCGCCAGCAGCTTGGTCAGTGGCGAGCAGTACTTC. The V call is TRBV5-1, the J call TRBJ2-7; D remains ambiguous. V was shortened by 0 bases and J by 6 bases, with 7 bases between the two germline ends. The CDR3 runs to 12 residues. Germline loops: CDR1 SGHRS, CDR2 YFSETQ.

This sequence joins TRBV29-1 and TRBJ2-2; TRBD1 matches 7 bases. CDR3 length: 14 amino acids. With V trimmed by 8 bases and J by 0 bases, 6 bases remained unmatched. Germline V CDR1 and CDR2: SQVTM, ANQGSEA. The CDR3 DNA sequence: TGCAGCATCCGGACAGGAACGAACACCGGGGAGCTGTTTTTT. Translation gives CSIRTGTNTGELFF.

The V and J genes are TRBV19 and TRBJ2-2, with D possibly TRBD2 on 6 matching bases. CDR3 size: 15 residues. Germline V gene lookup returns CDR1 LNHDA and CDR2 SQIVND (reference sequence). Trimming took 8 bases from V and 0 from J, leaving 13 bases between them. The CDR3 DNA is TGTGCCAGTCACTATGGGAGGTCGAACACCGGGGAGCTGTTTTTT. Encoded protein: CASHYGRSNTGELFF.

This chain links TRBV6-6 with TRBJ2-3; D is possibly TRBD2 (6 bases). The CDR3 is made up of 15 amino acids. CDR1 and CDR2 from the germline V gene are MNHNY and SVGAGI (reference sequence). The V end lost 3 bases, the J end lost 0 bases, and 10 bases lay between the germline ends. The CDR3 DNA reads as TGTGCCAGCAGTTATAGCGGAGTTAGCACAGATACGCAGTATTTT. It specifies CASSYSGVSTDTQYF.

The rearrangement joins TRBV28 to TRBJ2-3, with D unclear. Trimming left V 7 bases short and J 2 bases short, with 19 bases between. The CDR3 consists of 16 residues. Germline CDR1 reads MDHEN; CDR2 reads SYDVKM. The CDR3 nucleotides are TGTGCCAGCACCACTACCCCGGGTTCCTACACAGATACGCAGTATTTT. It specifies CASTTTPGSYTDTQYF.

The V and J genes are TRBV4-1 and TRBJ1-4; D remains unclear. The CDR3 totals 16 residues. Between the trimmed V and J ends, which lost 2 bases and 0 bases, there was a span of 10 bases. Germline V gives CDR1 MGHRA, CDR2 YSYEKL. CDR3 protein: CASSQQGSATNEKLFF. The CDR3 coding sequence is TGCGCCAGCAGCCAACAAGGGAGCGCAACTAATGAAAAACTGTTTTTT.

V usage is TRBV18 and J usage is TRBJ1-6; TRBD1 matches 8 bases. J gave up 12 bases and V 3 bases, and 4 bases lay outside the gene matches. This CDR3 has 13 amino acids. The germline gives CDR1 KGHSH, CDR2 LQKENI. CDR3 sequence reads: CASSPGQGRPLHF. The CDR3 nucleotides are TGTGCCAGCTCACCTGGACAGGGAAGACCCCTCCACTTT. The variable domain in full, with the rest retrieved from reference TRBV18 and TRBJ1-6, is NAGVMQNPRHLVRRRGQEARLRCSPMKGHSHVYWYRQLPEEGLKFMVYLQKENIIDESGMPKERFSAEFPKEGPSILRIQQVVRGDSAAYFCASSPGQGRPLHFGNGTRLTVT.

A few counts support this clone. This sequence joins TRBV27 and TRBJ2-2, with D hard to call. Trimming took 6 bases from V and 3 from J, leaving 11 bases between them. Germline CDR1 and CDR2: MNHEY and SMNVEV (reference sequence). There are 14 residues in the CDR3. The CDR3, as DNA: TGTGCCAGCAGACCAGGATCCTACACCGGGGAGCTGTTTTTT. Protein product: CASRPGSYTGELFF.

The chain joins TRBV30 to TRBJ2-7; D unresolved. The CDR3 is 12 amino acids. Trimming cost V 4 bases and J 1 base, with 8 bases left between them. Germline CDR1 GTSNPN, CDR2 SVGIG (reference sequence). CDR3 sequence (DNA): TGTGCCTGGACAGGTTCATCCTACGAGCAGTACTTC. This encodes CAWTGSSYEQYF.

The chain links TRBV7-3 to TRBJ2-1; 10 bases align to TRBD2. The CDR3 is made up of 15 amino acids. Germline loops: CDR1 SGHTA, CDR2 FQGTGA. With 6 bases clipped from V and 8 bases from J, the junction kept 10 bases outside the gene matches. This CDR3 is CASSQQGLAYHEQFF. The DNA for the CDR3 is TGTGCCAGCAGTCAACAGGGACTAGCGTACCATGAGCAGTTCTTC.

The chain joins TRBV9 to TRBJ2-1; 9 bases line up with TRBD2. Germline V gene data show CDR1 as SGDLS and CDR2 as YYNGEE. The CDR3 totals 15 residues. With V trimmed by 5 bases and J by 8 bases, 11 bases remained unmatched. CDR3 bases: TGTGCCAGCAGTCCAGCCGGGGGGACTAGCCATGAGCAGTTCTTC. It encodes CASSPAGGTSHEQFF.

The CDR3 loop is CASSFRGGGEQYF. CDR3 nucleotide sequence: TGTGCCAGCAGTTTTCGGGGGGGCGGCGAGCAGTACTTC. The V call is TRBV28, the J call TRBJ2-7; 8 nucleotides agree with TRBD2. The germline gives CDR1 MDHEN, CDR2 SYDVKM. The length of the CDR3 is 13 residues. The V gene end was trimmed by 3 bases and the J gene end by 6 bases; junction bases not matched to a gene: 4.

Here the CDR3 DNA reads TGTGCCAGTAAGTTAGGGGGCGCGAACACTGAAGCTTTCTTT. This translates into CASKLGGANTEAFF. The V and J genes are TRBV19 and TRBJ1-1; TRBD1 aligns across 7 bases. CDR1 LNHDA and CDR2 SQIVND come from the germline V gene (reference sequence). The CDR3 is 14 residues long. With 7 bases clipped from V and 1 base from J, the junction kept 6 bases outside the gene matches.

This clone was counted only a few times. The V call is TRBV28, the J call TRBJ2-7; 10 positions agree with TRBD1. V dropped 7 bases and J dropped 4; count of bases not matched to a gene: 7. CDR3 size: 14 residues. In germline, CDR1 is MDHEN, CDR2 SYDVKM. In nucleotides, the CDR3 is TGTGCCAGCACCTCTCCGGGACAGGGGTACGAGCAGTACTTC. This translates into CASTSPGQGYEQYF.

The genes are TRBV7-9 and TRBJ2-1; 7 nucleotides align to TRBD1. The J segment lost 0 bases and the V segment lost 3 bases, leaving 2 bases of the junction unmatched. Germline assignment: CDR1 SEHNR and CDR2 FQNEAQ (reference sequence). This CDR3 has 15 residues. In DNA form, the CDR3 reads TGTGCCAGCAGCTTGACAGGGAGCTCCTACAATGAGCAGTTCTTC. Amino acid sequence: CASSLTGSSYNEQFF.

This chain connects TRBV10-3 to TRBJ1-2; TRBD1 matches at 7 bases. Germline V gene lookup returns CDR1 ENHRY and CDR2 SYGVKD. CDR3 size: 14 residues. J was trimmed by 5 bases and V by 8 bases; bases with no gene match: 11. The CDR3: CAIRYSGTEYGYTF. In DNA form, the CDR3 reads TGTGCCATCCGTTATAGCGGGACAGAGTATGGCTACACCTTC.

The chain combines TRBV7-8 with TRBJ1-1; D is unresolved. Germline lookup yields CDR1 SGHVS and CDR2 FQNEAQ. Trimming shortened V by 3 bases and J by 1 base, and 12 bases separated the two germline ends. This CDR3 comprises 15 residues. This chain's CDR3 is CASSFGVGGNTEAFF. CDR3 bases: TGTGCCAGCAGCTTCGGGGTCGGAGGGAACACTGAAGCTTTCTTT.

The chain links TRBV5-5 to TRBJ2-3; D might be TRBD1 (6 bases). The germline V gene has CDR1 SGHKS and CDR2 YYEKEE (reference sequence). The CDR3 is made up of 15 amino acids. V gave up 2 bases and J gave up 1 base, with 11 bases separating them. The CDR3 here is CASSFGAGGTDTQYF. The CDR3 DNA is TGTGCCAGCAGCTTCGGGGCAGGGGGCACAGATACGCAGTATTTT.